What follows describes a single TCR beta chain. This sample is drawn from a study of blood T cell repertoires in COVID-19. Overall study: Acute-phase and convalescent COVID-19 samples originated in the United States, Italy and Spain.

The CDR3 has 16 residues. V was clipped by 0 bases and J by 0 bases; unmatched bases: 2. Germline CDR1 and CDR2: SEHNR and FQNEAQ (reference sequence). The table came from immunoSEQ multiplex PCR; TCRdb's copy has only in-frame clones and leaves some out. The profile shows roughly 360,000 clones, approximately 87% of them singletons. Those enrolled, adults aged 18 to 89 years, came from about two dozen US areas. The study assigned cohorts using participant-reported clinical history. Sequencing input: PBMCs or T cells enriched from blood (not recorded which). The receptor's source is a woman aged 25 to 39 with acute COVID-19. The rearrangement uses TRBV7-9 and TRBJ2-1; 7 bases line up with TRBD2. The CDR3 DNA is TGTGCCAGCAGCTTAGCTGGGGGGGTCTCCTACAATGAGCAGTTCTTC. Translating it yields CASSLAGGVSYNEQFF. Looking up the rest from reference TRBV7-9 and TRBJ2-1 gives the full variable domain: DTGVSQNPRHKITKRGQNVTFRCDPISEHNRLYWYRQTLGQGPEFLTYFQNEAQLEKSRLLSDRFSAERPKGSFSTLEIQRTEQGDSAMYLCASSLAGGVSYNEQFFGPGTRLTVL.